This passage covers 15 T cell receptor beta chains from one sample sequenced in a study of blood T cell repertoires in COVID-19. The protocol was immunoSEQ multiplex PCR, while the TCRdb copy is restricted to in-frame clones and leaves out a portion. The data contain approximately 68,000 clones, about nine tenths of them singletons. The sample was peripheral blood. The receptors come from a man aged 50-60 years with active COVID-19.

The V and J genes are TRBV6-5 and TRBJ1-3, with D uncertain. The germline gives CDR1 MNHEY, CDR2 SVGAGI. The CDR3 covers 15 residues. V was pared by 2 bases and J by 2 bases, with 10 bases between. CDR3 DNA: TGTGCCAGCAGTTACGAATTGGGCCCTGGAAACACCATATATTTT. Protein product: CASSYELGPGNTIYF.

The J gene is TRBJ2-1, the V gene TRBV28; 8 bases fit TRBD2. Germline V gene data show CDR1 as MDHEN and CDR2 as SYDVKM. Trimming removed 1 base from V and 3 bases from J; junction bases left unmatched: 11. The CDR3 loop spans 18 amino acids. The CDR3 nucleotides are TGTGCCAGCAGTTTATTGGGGCGGGGGGCCAACTTCTACAATGAGCAGTTCTTC. It yields the protein CASSLLGRGANFYNEQFF.

V is TRBV24-1 and J is TRBJ2-5, with a tentative D call TRBD1 (6 bases). Trimming stripped 4 bases from V and 5 bases from J, with 10 bases between. Germline V lookup: CDR1 KGHDR, CDR2 SFDVKD. The CDR3 contains 13 residues. The CDR3 sequence: CATSDPGDETQYF. DNA of the CDR3: TGTGCCACCAGTGACCCAGGGGATGAGACCCAGTACTTC.

The chain couples TRBV5-1 to TRBJ2-7, with 7 nucleotides matching TRBD1. Germline loops: CDR1 SGHRS, CDR2 YFSETQ. The CDR3 loop spans 14 amino acids. The V segment lost 4 bases and the J segment 7 bases; nucleotides outside the gene matches: 11. The CDR3 nucleotides read TGCGCCAGCAGCAGAAGACAGGGTTCAGGGGAGCAGTACTTC. Amino acids: CASSRRQGSGEQYF.

This chain links TRBV5-1 with TRBJ2-3; perhaps TRBD2 as D (5 bases). Germline values: CDR1 SGHRS, CDR2 YFSETQ. The CDR3 spans 16 residues. V was pared by 0 bases and J by 2 bases, with 13 bases between. CDR3 nucleotide sequence: TGCGCCAGCAGCTTGGCCTCCACTAGTGACACAGATACGCAGTATTTT. It encodes CASSLASTSDTDTQYF. Drawing the rest from reference TRBV5-1 and TRBJ2-3, the complete variable domain is KAGVTQTPRYLIKTRGQQVTLSCSPISGHRSVSWYQQTPGQGLQFLFEYFSETQRNKGNFPGRFSGRQFSNSRSEMNVSTLELGDSALYLCASSLASTSDTDTQYFGPGTRLTVL.

The rearrangement links TRBV29-1 to TRBJ2-1; D call uncertain. The CDR3 is 14 residues long. Per the germline V gene, CDR1 is SQVTM and CDR2 is ANQGSEA. Trimming took 7 bases from V and 0 from J, leaving 13 bases between them. The CDR3 region is CSATPHSSYNEQFF. CDR3 coding DNA: TGCAGCGCCACACCGCACAGCTCCTACAATGAGCAGTTCTTC.

The chain has TRBV29-1 and TRBJ1-2; 8 bases are shared with TRBD1. J lost 3 bases, V lost 3 bases, and 9 bases had no gene match. CDR3 length equals 15 residues. Germline CDR1 reads SQVTM; CDR2 reads ANQGSEA. The CDR3 spells CSVDTADREDYGYTF. In nucleotides, the CDR3 is TGCAGCGTTGATACGGCGGACAGGGAGGACTATGGCTACACCTTC.

This chain links TRBV7-8 with TRBJ1-4; D not resolved. Deletions cut 1 base from V and 7 bases from J, with 10 bases between. Germline loops: CDR1 SGHVS, CDR2 FQNEAQ. The CDR3 sequence is 14 residues long. The CDR3: CASSLGTASEKLFF. DNA of the CDR3: TGTGCCAGCAGCTTAGGAACAGCAAGTGAAAAACTGTTTTTT.

The CDR3 DNA is TGTGCCAGCAGTTTATCGGGACAGGGAAACATTCAGTACTTC. This gives the protein CASSLSGQGNIQYF. V is TRBV6-6 and J is TRBJ2-4; 9 bases are shared with TRBD1. CDR1 and CDR2 (germline): MNHNY, SVGAGI (reference sequence). The CDR3 has 14 amino acids. J was trimmed by 6 bases and V by 4 bases; bases with no gene match: 4.

The chain carries TRBV6-6 and TRBJ2-7; 7 bases line up with TRBD1. The length of the CDR3 is 13 residues. CDR1 and CDR2 (germline): MNHNY, SVGAGI (reference sequence). V lost 5 bases to trimming and J lost 4 bases; unmatched junction nucleotides: 5. CDR3 loop: CASSPLTGYEQYF. Written as DNA, the CDR3 is TGTGCCAGCAGTCCCTTGACAGGGTACGAGCAGTACTTC.

This rearrangement joins TRBV30 to TRBJ2-5; D possibly corresponds to TRBD1 (5 bases). From germline, CDR1 is GTSNPN and CDR2 SVGIG (reference sequence). The CDR3 loop spans 17 amino acids. V lost 0 bases and J lost 5, with 22 bases in between. The CDR3 nucleotides are TGTGCCTGGAGTGTACTCTCCAAAAGGGGCCCCCAGGAGACCCAGTACTTC. Encoded protein: CAWSVLSKRGPQETQYF. Full variable domain (missing parts from reference TRBV30 and TRBJ2-5): SQTIHQWPATLVQPVGSPLSLECTVEGTSNPNLYWYRQAAGRGLQLLFYSVGIGQISSEVPQNLSASRPQDRQFILSSKKLLLSDSGFYLCAWSVLSKRGPQETQYFGPGTRLLVL.

This clone came up a few times. The V call is TRBV14, the J call TRBJ1-1; D is undetermined. This CDR3 is 13 amino acids long. Germline CDR1 SGHDN, CDR2 FVKESK. Trimming took off 3 bases at V and 1 base at J, with 6 bases between the two ends. The CDR3 sequence is CASSQGGNTEAFF. As DNA, the CDR3 is TGTGCCAGCAGCCAGGGAGGGAACACTGAAGCTTTCTTT.

This rearrangement joins TRBV30 to TRBJ2-3, with D maybe TRBD2 (5 bases). V lost 3 bases, J lost 1 base, and 8 bases lay in between. CDR1 GTSNPN and CDR2 SVGIG come from the germline V gene (reference sequence). The CDR3 loop spans 13 amino acids. The CDR3 nucleotides are TGTGCCTGGAGGATCGGGGGCACAGATACGCAGTATTTT. It codes for CAWRIGGTDTQYF. The full variable domain, with the rest looked up from reference TRBV30 and TRBJ2-3, is SQTIHQWPATLVQPVGSPLSLECTVEGTSNPNLYWYRQAAGRGLQLLFYSVGIGQISSEVPQNLSASRPQDRQFILSSKKLLLSDSGFYLCAWRIGGTDTQYFGPGTRLTVL.

V and J are TRBV29-1 and TRBJ2-4; 7 nucleotides agree with TRBD2. Looked up from germline, CDR1 is SQVTM and CDR2 is ANQGSEA. V shed 4 bases, J shed 14 bases, and the junction held 17 bases outside the gene matches. The CDR3 sequence is 14 residues long. This chain's CDR3 is CSVVLTLYGGTEYF. CDR3 coding DNA: TGCAGCGTTGTCCTGACCTTGTACGGGGGGACGGAGTACTTC.

This chain joins TRBV28 and TRBJ1-1, with TRBD1 matching 12 bases. Germline values: CDR1 MDHEN, CDR2 SYDVKM. J was trimmed by 11 bases and V by 5 bases; bases with no gene match: 12. The CDR3 is made up of 15 amino acids. This CDR3 is CASSPSGQGARDAFF. The DNA for the CDR3 is TGTGCCAGCAGTCCCTCGGGACAGGGGGCGCGGGACGCTTTCTTT.